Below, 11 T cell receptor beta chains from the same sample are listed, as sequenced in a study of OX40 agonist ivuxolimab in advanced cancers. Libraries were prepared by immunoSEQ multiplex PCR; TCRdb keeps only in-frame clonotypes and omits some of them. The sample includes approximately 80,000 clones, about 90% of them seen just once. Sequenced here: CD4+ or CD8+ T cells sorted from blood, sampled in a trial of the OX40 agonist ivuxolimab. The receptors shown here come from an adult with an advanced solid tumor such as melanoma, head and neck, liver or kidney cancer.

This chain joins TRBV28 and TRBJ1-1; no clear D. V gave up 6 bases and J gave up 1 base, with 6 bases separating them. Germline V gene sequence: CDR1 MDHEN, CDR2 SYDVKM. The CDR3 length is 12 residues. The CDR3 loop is CASSRRNTEAFF. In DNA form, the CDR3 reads TGTGCCAGCAGCCGGAGGAACACTGAAGCTTTCTTT.

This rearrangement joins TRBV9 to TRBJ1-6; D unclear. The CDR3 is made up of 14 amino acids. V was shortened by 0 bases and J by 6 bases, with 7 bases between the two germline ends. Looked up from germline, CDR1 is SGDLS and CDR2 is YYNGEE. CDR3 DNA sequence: TGTGCCAGCAGCGTAGGGGTCCCTAATTCACCCCTCCACTTT. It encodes CASSVGVPNSPLHF.

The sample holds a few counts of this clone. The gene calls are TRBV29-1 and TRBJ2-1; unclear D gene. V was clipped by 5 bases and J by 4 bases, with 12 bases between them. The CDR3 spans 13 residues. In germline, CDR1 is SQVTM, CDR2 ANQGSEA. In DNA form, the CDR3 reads TGCAGCGTTTCGGGCTTGTTATACAATGAGCAGTTCTTC. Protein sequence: CSVSGLLYNEQFF.

The CDR3 region has the DNA TGTGCCAGCAGCTATCTCCGGAATGAGCAGTTCTTC. Translated: CASSYLRNEQFF. The V call is TRBV11-2, the J call TRBJ2-1; unclear D gene. V was clipped by 4 bases and J by 7 bases, with 8 bases between them. Germline CDR1 SGHAT, CDR2 FQNNGV. The CDR3 is 12 amino acids.

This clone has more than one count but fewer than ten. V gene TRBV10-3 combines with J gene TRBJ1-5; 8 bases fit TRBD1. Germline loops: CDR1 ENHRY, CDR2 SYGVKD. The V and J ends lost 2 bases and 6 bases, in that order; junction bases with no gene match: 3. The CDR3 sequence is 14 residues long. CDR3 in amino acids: CAISERTGGQPQHF. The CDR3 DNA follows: TGTGCCATCAGTGAGAGAACAGGGGGTCAGCCCCAGCATTTT.

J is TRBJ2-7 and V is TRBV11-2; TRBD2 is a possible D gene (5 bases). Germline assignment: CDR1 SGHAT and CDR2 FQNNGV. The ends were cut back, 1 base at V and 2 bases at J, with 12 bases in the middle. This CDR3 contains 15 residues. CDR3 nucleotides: TGTGCCAGCAGCTTAGGCCTAGCCGTAACCTACGAGCAGTACTTC. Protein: CASSLGLAVTYEQYF.

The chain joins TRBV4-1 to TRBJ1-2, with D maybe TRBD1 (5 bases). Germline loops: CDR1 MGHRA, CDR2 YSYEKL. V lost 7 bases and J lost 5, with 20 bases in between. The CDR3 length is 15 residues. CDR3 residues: CASKRGTKSTYGYTF. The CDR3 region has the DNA TGCGCCAGCAAACGCGGGACCAAATCCACTTATGGCTACACCTTC.

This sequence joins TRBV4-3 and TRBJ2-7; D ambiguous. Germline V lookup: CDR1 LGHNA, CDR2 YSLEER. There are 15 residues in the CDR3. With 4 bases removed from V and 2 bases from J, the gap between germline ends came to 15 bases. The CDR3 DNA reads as TGCGCCAGCAGCCTGTCCGATGGTAGTCCCTACGAGCAGTACTTC. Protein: CASSLSDGSPYEQYF.

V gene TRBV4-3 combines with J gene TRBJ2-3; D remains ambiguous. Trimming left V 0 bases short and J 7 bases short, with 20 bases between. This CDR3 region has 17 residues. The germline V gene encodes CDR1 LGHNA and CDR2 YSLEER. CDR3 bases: TGCGCCAGCAGCCAAGATCAGTATGAGACCATCAAATATACGCAGTATTTT. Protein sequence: CASSQDQYETIKYTQYF.

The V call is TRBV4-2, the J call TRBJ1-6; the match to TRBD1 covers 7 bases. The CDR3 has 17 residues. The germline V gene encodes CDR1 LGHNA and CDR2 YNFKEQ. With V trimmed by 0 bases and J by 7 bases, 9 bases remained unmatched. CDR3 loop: CASSQDQGGGKNSPLHF. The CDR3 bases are TGTGCCAGCAGCCAAGATCAGGGGGGCGGGAAAAATTCACCCCTCCACTTT.

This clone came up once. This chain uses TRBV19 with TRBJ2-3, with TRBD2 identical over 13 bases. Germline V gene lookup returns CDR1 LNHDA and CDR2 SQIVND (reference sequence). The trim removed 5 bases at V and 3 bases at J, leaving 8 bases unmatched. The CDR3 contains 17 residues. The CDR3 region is CASSQGTSGVGTDTQYF. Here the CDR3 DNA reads TGTGCCAGTAGTCAAGGGACTAGCGGGGTTGGTACAGATACGCAGTATTTT.